Shown below are 21 T cell receptor beta chains from a single sample sequenced in a study of PD-1 blockade in classical Hodgkin lymphoma. Regarding time point: cycle 4 day 1 (C4D1), after more than 5 weeks of nivolumab. All patients relapsed after autologous stem cell transplantation, and brentuximab vedotin exposure varied. Repertoires were generated with immunoSEQ multiplex PCR, while TCRdb's copy carries only in-frame clones and drops some. The sample consists of roughly 100,000 clones, approximately 89% of them appearing once. The specimen comprised peripheral blood mononuclear cells (PBMCs), sampled before the fourth cycle of nivolumab. Receptors originate from a human donor with classical Hodgkin lymphoma.

The rearrangement links TRBV7-9 to TRBJ1-1; possibly TRBD1 for D (6 bases). CDR1 SEHNR and CDR2 FQNEAQ come from the germline V gene (reference sequence). V was clipped by 11 bases and J by 1 base, with 14 bases between them. The length of the CDR3 is 13 residues. The DNA for the CDR3 is TGTGCCCATGAAGGGGGTGAGAACACTGAAGCTTTCTTT. Its translation: CAHEGGENTEAFF.

The rearrangement links TRBV6-5 to TRBJ1-1, with TRBD1 matching over 10 bases. Looked up from germline, CDR1 is MNHEY and CDR2 is SVGAGI. V lost 2 bases and J lost 3; bases outside the gene matches: 3. The CDR3 covers 15 residues. In DNA form, the CDR3 reads TGTGCCAGCAGTTACGACAGGGGGCCAGACACTGAAGCTTTCTTT. Translation gives CASSYDRGPDTEAFF.

In its sample, this clone was seen once. The chain recombines TRBV27 with TRBJ2-7; TRBD2 aligns across 14 bases. Germline trimming cut 3 bases from V and 3 bases from J; bases unmatched to any gene: 10. The germline gives CDR1 MNHEY, CDR2 SMNVEV (reference sequence). The length of the CDR3 is 18 residues. CDR3 sequence reads: CASSLTSGRAWNHYEQYF. CDR3 sequence (DNA): TGTGCCAGCAGTTTGACTAGCGGGAGGGCCTGGAACCACTACGAGCAGTACTTC.

The rearrangement links TRBV30 to TRBJ2-3, with 10 bases identical to TRBD2. The ends lost 4 bases at V and 5 bases at J; junction bases unmatched: 6. CDR1 is GTSNPN and CDR2 is SVGIG in the germline V gene (reference sequence). This CDR3 region has 14 residues. In nucleotides, the CDR3 is TGTGCCTGGAAGCTAGCGGGAGATATAGATACGCAGTATTTT. This encodes CAWKLAGDIDTQYF.

This clone was counted between two and nine times. This chain uses TRBV5-5 with TRBJ1-5; no clear D. This CDR3 is 14 amino acids long. The V end lost 0 bases, the J end lost 2 bases, and 6 bases lay between the germline ends. In germline, CDR1 is SGHKS, CDR2 YYEKEE (reference sequence). The CDR3 DNA sequence: TGTGCCAGCAGCTTGGAGGCCGGCAATCAGCCCCAGCATTTT. Translating gives CASSLEAGNQPQHF.

The J gene is TRBJ1-1, the V gene TRBV27; TRBD1 might be the D (5 bases). The CDR3 covers 14 residues. Germline assignment: CDR1 MNHEY and CDR2 SMNVEV (reference sequence). V was shortened by 6 bases and J by 0 bases, with 11 bases between the two germline ends. The CDR3 coding sequence is TGTGCCAGCAGCCCCGGGGGGTTGAACACTGAAGCTTTCTTT. Protein: CASSPGGLNTEAFF.

This CDR3 is CASSLNTGELFF. The CDR3, as DNA: TGTGCCAGCAGTTTGAACACCGGGGAGCTGTTTTTT. The chain uses TRBV6-6 and TRBJ2-2; no definite D call. The CDR3 runs to 12 residues. The germline CDR1 and CDR2 sequences are MNHNY and SVGAGI (reference sequence). Trimming removed 4 bases from V and 1 base from J, with 1 base in between.

The chain carries TRBV13 and TRBJ2-1; 10 nucleotides agree with TRBD2. Germline V CDR1 and CDR2: PRHDT, FYEKMQ (reference sequence). The CDR3 has 18 residues. Trimming at V came to 10 bases and at J to 8 bases, leaving 23 bases not matched to a gene. CDR3 in amino acids: CATLSATSGTPGNHEQFF. DNA for the CDR3: TGTGCCACCCTTTCGGCTACTAGCGGGACCCCGGGGAACCATGAGCAGTTCTTC.

The chain uses TRBV19 and TRBJ1-1; D is unresolved. This CDR3 has 15 amino acids. Germline V CDR1 and CDR2: LNHDA, SQIVND (reference sequence). The V end lost 5 bases, the J end lost 1 base, and 14 bases lay between the germline ends. In DNA, the CDR3 is TGTGCCAGTAGTGTAATTTATAATACGAACACTGAAGCTTTCTTT. Translating it yields CASSVIYNTNTEAFF. Full variable domain (missing parts from reference TRBV19 and TRBJ1-1): DGGITQSPKYLFRKEGQNVTLSCEQNLNHDAMYWYRQDPGQGLRLIYYSQIVNDFQKGDIAEGYSVSREKKESFPLTVTSAQKNPTAFYLCASSVIYNTNTEAFFGQGTRLTVV.

This clone was counted a few times. The chain joins TRBV25-1 to TRBJ1-1; no reliable D call. CDR3 size: 14 residues. The ends were cut back, 10 bases at V and 0 bases at J, with 15 bases in the middle. Germline CDR1 MGHDK, CDR2 SYGVNS. The CDR3 DNA follows: TGTGCCAACCCTACCCGACTAATGAACACTGAAGCTTTCTTT. Its protein product is CANPTRLMNTEAFF.

This chain uses TRBV7-2 with TRBJ1-1; D ambiguous. V gave up 1 base and J gave up 2 bases, with 11 bases separating them. Germline V gives CDR1 SGHTA, CDR2 FQGNSA. The CDR3 consists of 15 residues. The DNA of the CDR3 is TGTGCCAGCAGCTTAGGGGAGGGCGGCAACACTGAAGCTTTCTTT. Amino acid sequence: CASSLGEGGNTEAFF.

V usage is TRBV29-1 and J usage is TRBJ1-1; D is unclear. There are 14 residues in the CDR3. CDR1 SQVTM and CDR2 ANQGSEA come from the germline V gene. V was cut by 2 bases and J by 3 bases, with 13 bases left in between. This CDR3 is CSVEWAGSDTEAFF. For the CDR3, the DNA is TGCAGCGTTGAATGGGCGGGATCGGACACTGAAGCTTTCTTT.

This chain joins TRBV19 and TRBJ1-1, with 8 bases fitting TRBD1. There are 14 residues in the CDR3. The germline V gene encodes CDR1 LNHDA and CDR2 SQIVND (reference sequence). The V segment lost 5 bases and the J segment 5 bases; nucleotides outside the gene matches: 7. CDR3 protein: CASSEQGGRTEAFF. CDR3 sequence (DNA): TGTGCCAGTAGTGAACAGGGGGGCCGAACTGAAGCTTTCTTT.

Details on this clone: Other DNA sequences in this specimen translate into the identical CDR3. The gene calls are TRBV5-6 and TRBJ1-2; TRBD1 might be the D (6 bases). This CDR3 has 13 amino acids. Germline V CDR1 and CDR2: SGHDT, YYEEEE. With 0 bases removed from V and 8 bases from J, the gap between germline ends came to 11 bases. The CDR3 DNA reads as TGTGCCAGCAGCTTGGCAGGGGCAGGAGGCTACACCTTC. It translates to CASSLAGAGGYTF.

The rearrangement uses TRBV4-1 and TRBJ1-3; a possible D gene is TRBD1 (6 bases). The CDR3 has 20 amino acids. Germline V CDR1 and CDR2: MGHRA, YSYEKL. V was shortened by 3 bases and J by 2 bases, with 26 bases between the two germline ends. The chain's CDR3 is CASSQGAGTGSQGPGNTIYF. The CDR3 region has the DNA TGCGCCAGCAGCCAGGGGGCCGGGACGGGTTCTCAGGGGCCTGGAAACACCATATATTTT.

The V and J genes are TRBV2 and TRBJ2-7; a weak D match, TRBD1 (5 bases). CDR1 SNHLY and CDR2 FYNNEI come from the germline V gene. The CDR3 spans 11 residues. V was shortened by 6 bases and J by 4 bases, with 7 bases between the two germline ends. CDR3 DNA: TGTGCCAGCAGAGGGGCTTACGAGCAGTACTTC. Amino acid sequence: CASRGAYEQYF.

The chain employs TRBV5-4 and TRBJ1-1; perhaps TRBD1 as D (5 bases). Trimming shortened V by 0 bases and J by 0 bases, and 9 bases separated the two germline ends. The germline V gene encodes CDR1 SGHNT and CDR2 YYREEE (reference sequence). There are 15 residues in the CDR3. CDR3 nucleotide sequence: TGTGCCAGCAGCTTGGGGAGGGGCGTGAACACTGAAGCTTTCTTT. Its protein is CASSLGRGVNTEAFF.

This clone was seen only a few times. The V call is TRBV28, the J call TRBJ2-7, with D possibly being TRBD1 (6 bases). CDR3 length equals 14 residues. The V and J ends lost 4 bases and 4 bases respectively, with 14 bases between them. The V gene's germline CDR1 is MDHEN and CDR2 SYDVKM. The CDR3 coding sequence is TGTGCCAGCAGTTCCACCGCACAGGGTTACGAGCAGTACTTC. Protein sequence: CASSSTAQGYEQYF.

The chain carries TRBV5-1 and TRBJ1-1; tentative D call: TRBD1 (6 bases). Looked up from germline, CDR1 is SGHRS and CDR2 is YFSETQ. V dropped 3 bases and J dropped 6 bases, with 18 bases sitting between them. The CDR3 contains 15 residues. The CDR3 region is CASSYEMGGQAEAFF. DNA of the CDR3: TGCGCCAGCAGCTATGAGATGGGGGGGCAAGCTGAAGCTTTCTTT.

V usage is TRBV7-2 and J usage is TRBJ1-5, with a tentative D call TRBD1 (5 bases). V was clipped by 4 bases and J by 4 bases, with 17 bases between them. The CDR3 length is 16 residues. From germline, CDR1 is SGHTA and CDR2 FQGNSA. Here the CDR3 reads CASSSEGPFWNQPQHF. In DNA form, the CDR3 reads TGTGCCAGCAGCTCGGAGGGGCCCTTTTGGAATCAGCCCCAGCATTTT.

The V call is TRBV4-1, the J call TRBJ2-7; 7 nucleotides align to TRBD2. Per germline, CDR1 MGHRA and CDR2 YSYEKL. The CDR3 has 13 residues. The J segment lost 6 bases and the V segment lost 2 bases, leaving 4 bases of the junction unmatched. CDR3 in amino acids: CASSQTGGSEQYF. In nucleotides, the CDR3 is TGCGCCAGCAGCCAAACGGGGGGTTCCGAGCAGTACTTC.